The 18 T cell receptor beta chains below all came from one sample that was sequenced in a study of prognosis after radiotherapy for stage I lung cancer. Two-round multiplex PCR on genomic DNA was the method by which TCR beta CDR3 was amplified. With primers specific to each TRBV and TRBJ gene, the first-round PCR was performed. TCRdb recomputed calls from the multiplex PCR reads with MiXCR, one row per CDR3 protein. This table holds about 16,000 distinct CDR3 sequences, about 43% found once. The sequencing used PBMCs, collected before or after stereotactic body radiation therapy (not recorded which). These receptors were obtained from a donor over 45 with non-small cell lung cancer.

Sample share makes this clonotype medium-sized. The chain couples TRBV5-1 to TRBJ1-2; D not certain. The CDR3 covers 15 residues. Trimming took off 1 base at V and 0 bases at J, with 10 bases between the two ends. From germline, CDR1 is SGHRS and CDR2 YFSETQ. Written as DNA, the CDR3 is TGCGCCAGCAGCTTGTCGTCCGGAACTAACTATGGCTACACCTTC. Residues: CASSLSSGTNYGYTF. The entire variable domain, with the rest obtained from reference TRBV5-1 and TRBJ1-2, is as follows: KAGVTQTPRYLIKTRGQQVTLSCSPISGHRSVSWYQQTPGQGLQFLFEYFSETQRNKGNFPGRFSGRQFSNSRSEMNVSTLELGDSALYLCASSLSSGTNYGYTFGSGTRLTVV.

A note on this clonotype: One junction end does not reproduce the germline sequence, and a read error may be involved. V is TRBV2 and J is TRBJ2-2; D perhaps matches TRBD1 (5 bases). The CDR3 is 16 residues long. Germline CDR1 and CDR2: SNHLY and FYNNEI. The CDR3 region is CASSERAGINTVELFF. The DNA of the CDR3 is TGTGCCAGCAGTGAGCGTGCAGGGATAAACACCGTGGAGCTGTTTTTT. Filled out from reference TRBV2 and TRBJ2-2, the complete variable domain reads EPEVTQTPSHQVTQMGQEVILRCVPISNHLYFYWYRQILGQKVEFLVSFYNNEISEKSEIFDDQFSVERPDGSNFTLKIRSTKLEDSAMYFCASSERAGINTVELFFGEGSRLTVL.

V and J are TRBV6-1 and TRBJ1-6; 9 bases align to TRBD1. Germline CDR1 is MNHNS and CDR2 is SASEGT. CDR3 length: 15 amino acids. The J segment lost 10 bases and the V segment lost 7 bases, leaving 11 bases of the junction unmatched. The CDR3 loop is CASNETPGQGSPLHF. CDR3 sequence (DNA): TGTGCCAGCAACGAAACACCGGGACAGGGCTCACCCCTCCACTTT.

This clonotype was picked up many times. J is TRBJ2-7 and V is TRBV20-1; 8 bases align to TRBD1. Germline CDR1 reads DFQATT; CDR2 reads SNEGSKA (reference sequence). This CDR3 has 13 amino acids. With 5 bases clipped from V and 3 bases from J, the junction kept 6 bases outside the gene matches. CDR3 loop: CSALRTGNYEQYF. The CDR3 DNA follows: TGCAGTGCTTTACGGACAGGGAACTACGAGCAGTACTTC.

This clonotype was seen a few times. CDR3 in amino acids: CSAGLAGGGSYNEQFF. CDR3 in DNA: TGCAGTGCTGGACTAGCGGGAGGGGGCTCCTACAATGAGCAGTTCTTC. The rearrangement joins TRBV20-1 to TRBJ2-1; 15 bases align to TRBD2. CDR1 and CDR2 (germline): DFQATT, SNEGSKA (reference sequence). This CDR3 has 16 amino acids. Trimming cost V 5 bases and J 0 bases; bases outside gene matches: 2.

This clonotype was found once. The chain uses TRBV12-3 or TRBV12-4 and TRBJ2-7; D remains unclear. Trimming stripped 3 bases from V and 5 bases from J, with 14 bases between. The CDR3 is made up of 14 amino acids. For the CDR3, the DNA is TGTGCCAGCAGTTTTGGATTGGGCCGGAACGAGCAGTACTTC. Its translation is CASSFGLGRNEQYF.

This chain uses TRBV10-3 with TRBJ1-5; weak D call: TRBD1 (6 bases). Germline lookup yields CDR1 ENHRY and CDR2 SYGVKD. Trimming removed 2 bases at V and 6 bases at J, with 11 bases between. The CDR3 runs 14 residues. The CDR3 bases are TGTGCCATCAGTGAGAGAGGGGGTCTTCAGCCCCAGCATTTT. Its protein is CAISERGGLQPQHF.

With respect to this clonotype: A far larger clone is a single base away, which makes a read error likely. V is TRBV6-2 or TRBV6-3 and J is TRBJ2-3; a possible D gene is TRBD2 (6 bases). V was shortened by 5 bases and J by 2 bases, with 11 bases between the two germline ends. Germline CDR1 MNHEY, CDR2 SVGEGT. CDR3 length: 14 amino acids. As DNA, the CDR3 is TGTGCCAGCAGTGAGCGGGTAAACACAGATACGCAGTATTTT. This sequence encodes CASSERVNTDTQYF.

The table lists this clonotype with many counts. The J gene is TRBJ2-2, the V gene TRBV9, with D hard to call. Germline lookup yields CDR1 SGDLS and CDR2 YYNGEE. Trimming shortened V by 0 bases and J by 10 bases, and 13 bases separated the two germline ends. The CDR3 runs to 14 residues. Here the CDR3 reads CASSVDSRNTELFF. For the CDR3, the DNA is TGTGCCAGCAGCGTAGACAGTAGAAATACGGAGCTGTTTTTT.

This clonotype was seen repeatedly, ten times or more. The rearrangement links TRBV20-1 to TRBJ2-6; D may be TRBD2 (6 bases). The CDR3 runs 18 residues. Germline V gives CDR1 DFQATT, CDR2 SNEGSKA (reference sequence). Trimming took 0 bases from V and 1 from J, leaving 16 bases between them. CDR3 coding DNA: TGCAGTGCTAGAGACCCTCGGACGGCGGGGTCTGGGGCCAACGTCCTGACTTTC. Its protein is CSARDPRTAGSGANVLTF.

This clonotype was detected only a few times. This chain connects TRBV29-1 to TRBJ1-1, with 8 bases lining up with TRBD1. V lost 7 bases to trimming and J lost 4 bases; unmatched junction nucleotides: 14. In germline, CDR1 is SQVTM, CDR2 ANQGSEA. The length of the CDR3 is 15 residues. CDR3 nucleotide sequence: TGCAGCGCGGGAGGTCCCCTAACAGGGGGCACTGAAGCTTTCTTT. Protein sequence: CSAGGPLTGGTEAFF. Filled out from reference TRBV29-1 and TRBJ1-1, the complete variable domain reads SAVISQKPSRDICQRGTSLTIQCQVDSQVTMMFWYRQQPGQSLTLIATANQGSEATYESGFVIDKFPISRPNLTFSTLTVSNMSPEDSSIYLCSAGGPLTGGTEAFFGQGTRLTVV.

This clonotype was observed many times. Here the CDR3 reads CAISDRGTGQETQYF. In DNA, the CDR3 is TGTGCCATCAGTGATCGGGGGACAGGGCAAGAGACCCAGTACTTC. The gene calls are TRBV10-3 and TRBJ2-5; 9 positions agree with TRBD1. Looked up from germline, CDR1 is ENHRY and CDR2 is SYGVKD. The CDR3 is 15 amino acids. V dropped 3 bases and J dropped 2; count of bases not matched to a gene: 4.

This clonotype was seen ten or more times. DNA of the CDR3: TGTGCCAGCAGTTTTTGGGGGAACGAGCAGTACTTC. Protein: CASSFWGNEQYF. The rearrangement joins TRBV27 to TRBJ2-7; perhaps D is TRBD1 or TRBD2 (5 bases each). Germline CDR1 reads MNHEY; CDR2 reads SMNVEV (reference sequence). This CDR3 region has 12 residues. Trimming left V 3 bases short and J 5 bases short, with 8 bases between.

This clonotype has at least ten counts. The chain has TRBV4-2 and TRBJ2-1, with TRBD1 as a possible D gene (8 bases). The CDR3 extends over 16 amino acids. Per germline, CDR1 LGHNA and CDR2 YNFKEQ. The V end lost 1 base, the J end lost 2 bases, and 12 bases lay between the germline ends. The CDR3 sequence: CASSQGAGQAYNEQFF. The CDR3 DNA reads TGTGCCAGCAGCCAAGGAGCGGGACAGGCCTACAATGAGCAGTTCTTC.

J is TRBJ2-3 and V is TRBV20-1; D remains ambiguous. Trimming shortened V by 0 bases and J by 2 bases, and 15 bases separated the two germline ends. Germline CDR1 and CDR2: DFQATT and SNEGSKA (reference sequence). CDR3 size: 16 residues. DNA of the CDR3: TGCAGTGCTAGAGATCTAGAGCGTCTAGTCACAGATACGCAGTATTTT. Its protein product is CSARDLERLVTDTQYF.

CDR3 region: CSARGGAVGTDTQYF. In DNA, the CDR3 is TGCAGTGCTAGAGGGGGCGCTGTCGGTACAGATACGCAGTATTTT. The J gene is TRBJ2-3, the V gene TRBV20-1; TRBD1 is a possible D gene (5 bases). Trimming took off 1 base at V and 3 bases at J, with 14 bases between the two ends. The germline gives CDR1 DFQATT, CDR2 SNEGSKA (reference sequence). The CDR3 sequence is 15 residues long.

This clonotype came up once. J is TRBJ2-7 and V is TRBV30; D is possibly TRBD1 (5 bases). The CDR3 is made up of 15 amino acids. The V and J ends lost 3 bases and 0 bases respectively, with 15 bases between them. Germline CDR1 reads GTSNPN; CDR2 reads SVGIG (reference sequence). CDR3 sequence reads: CAWSKGQPSSYEQYF. DNA for the CDR3: TGTGCCTGGAGCAAAGGACAACCCAGCTCCTACGAGCAGTACTTC.

The chain carries TRBV27 and TRBJ2-7; tentatively, D is TRBD1 (5 bases). Germline CDR1 and CDR2: MNHEY and SMNVEV (reference sequence). The CDR3 runs to 14 residues. Trimming removed 0 bases from V and 7 bases from J, with 13 bases in between. The CDR3 is CASSLSGARREQYF. DNA of the CDR3: TGTGCCAGCAGTTTATCTGGGGCCCGAAGGGAGCAGTACTTC.